This T cell receptor beta chain comes out of a study of cytomegalovirus exposure and HLA in healthy donors. Study information: About 77 million unique TCRs from HLA-typed donors made up an early data release. The study's findings and limits: Sequencing artifact likely explains a cluster of highly shared sequence variants.

This clone came up a few times. Its antigen is undetermined. Though nominally healthy at sampling, donors likely had unrecorded immune exposures. PCR primers comprised 60 Vbeta and 13 Jbeta primers. Some clones are missing from TCRdb's copy, which holds only in-frame ones; the method was immunoSEQ multiplex PCR. The data contain around 130,000 clones, approximately 80% of them singletons. This receptor was obtained from a woman between 35 and 50 years old in good health and CMV-seronegative. Sequenced: PBMCs.

DNA for the CDR3: TGCAGCGTCTCGCGGGAGCCCTACGAGCAGTACTTC. Translated: CSVSREPYEQYF. The chain carries TRBV29-1 and TRBJ2-7; 7 bases align to TRBD2. Germline loops: CDR1 SQVTM, CDR2 ANQGSEA. This CDR3 contains 12 residues. Losses at the gene ends were 6 bases for V and 2 bases for J; bases not matched to a gene: 4.